These 10 T cell receptor beta chains were all obtained from the same sample, sequenced in a study of T cell repertoires in breast cancer. Blocking oligonucleotides added to a second nested PCR suppressed unpaired genes. TCRdb recomputed calls from the emulsion pairing reads with MiXCR, one row per CDR3 protein. The sample lists roughly 38,000 distinct CDR3 sequences; 35% to 50% were seen once. Primers covering all TCR V genes were used in emulsion RT-PCR on CD8+ T cells. The sequenced sample was CD8+ T cells. These receptors were taken from a pool of human donors with breast cancer or a healthy control (not recorded which).

The rearrangement joins TRBV20-1 to TRBJ1-4; no clear D. The germline CDR1 and CDR2 sequences are DFQATT and SNEGSKA (reference sequence). V lost 1 base, J lost 8 bases, and 14 bases lay in between. CDR3 length: 14 amino acids. The CDR3 region is CSARGGGSEEKLFF. For the CDR3, the DNA is TGCAGTGCTAGAGGAGGAGGGAGCGAGGAAAAACTGTTTTTT.

Note on this clonotype: Given the absence of the conserved phenylalanine or tryptophan at the CDR3 end, a read error is likely. No DNA is shown, since the ends of the CDR3 on it are uncertain; the CDR3 is the one TCRdb lists. The chain uses TRBV7-2 and TRBJ2-7; the table's TRBD1 call for D was not verified on the DNA. Germline assignment: CDR1 SGHTA and CDR2 FQGNSA. The CDR3 comprises 13 residues, both ends counted. The CDR3 protein is CASSWTGSYEQHL.

The chain has TRBV2 and TRBJ2-1; 8 nucleotides agree with TRBD2. With V trimmed by 7 bases and J by 0 bases, 5 bases remained unmatched. CDR3 size: 15 residues. The germline CDR1 and CDR2 sequences are SNHLY and FYNNEI. The CDR3 DNA sequence: TGTGCCAGCACTTTTAGCGGGACCTCCTACAATGAGCAGTTCTTC. Translation gives CASTFSGTSYNEQFF.

This clonotype came up a few times. The chain is built from TRBV12-3 or TRBV12-4 and TRBJ2-5; D is ambiguous. Trimming stripped 7 bases from V and 4 bases from J, with 7 bases between. This CDR3 contains 11 residues. The CDR3 sequence: CASTNGETQYF. CDR3 coding DNA: TGTGCCAGCACTAATGGAGAGACCCAGTACTTC.

This clonotype was seen once. J is TRBJ2-1 and V is TRBV29-1; D may correspond to TRBD1 or TRBD2 (5 bases each). Trimming left V 5 bases short and J 3 bases short, with 14 bases between. CDR1 and CDR2 (germline): SQVTM, ANQGSEA. There are 14 residues in the CDR3. Written as DNA, the CDR3 is TGCAGCGTTCAAGGGGCGGGTTACTACAATGAGCAGTTCTTC. Its translation is CSVQGAGYYNEQFF.

This clonotype turned up a few times. The rearrangement uses TRBV5-1 and TRBJ2-7; D ambiguous. V was pared by 5 bases and J by 0 bases, with 15 bases between. The CDR3 runs 15 residues. Germline V CDR1 and CDR2: SGHRS, YFSETQ. CDR3: CASRGGQPNSYEQYF. The CDR3 region has the DNA TGCGCCAGCAGAGGCGGCCAACCAAACTCCTACGAGCAGTACTTC.

This clonotype was recorded a few times. The chain is built from TRBV24-1 and TRBJ2-1; TRBD2 aligns across 13 bases. This CDR3 region has 15 residues. The germline gives CDR1 KGHDR, CDR2 SFDVKD. Losses at the gene ends were 3 bases for V and 10 bases for J; bases not matched to a gene: 5. The CDR3 protein is CATSDPGTSGDEQFF. CDR3 DNA sequence: TGTGCCACCAGTGATCCCGGGACTAGCGGGGACGAGCAGTTCTTC.

V gene TRBV29-1 combines with J gene TRBJ1-2; maybe TRBD1 (6 bases). With 3 bases removed from V and 7 bases from J, the gap between germline ends came to 12 bases. CDR1 and CDR2 from the germline V gene are SQVTM and ANQGSEA. The CDR3 length is 12 residues. The CDR3 DNA is TGCAGCGTTGACAGGGGAGGACGTGGCTACACCTTC. The encoded protein is CSVDRGGRGYTF.

The chain recombines TRBV5-1 with TRBJ2-3; TRBD2 matches at 7 bases. With V trimmed by 0 bases and J by 2 bases, 9 bases remained unmatched. Germline values: CDR1 SGHRS, CDR2 YFSETQ. This CDR3 has 17 residues. CDR3 sequence: CASSLEGRGSITDTQYF. The DNA of the CDR3 is TGCGCCAGCAGCTTGGAGGGGCGCGGGAGTATCACAGATACGCAGTATTTT.

This clonotype was seen a handful of times. The chain employs TRBV19 and TRBJ1-5; perhaps TRBD1 as D (6 bases). Germline values: CDR1 LNHDA, CDR2 SQIVND (reference sequence). The CDR3 loop spans 14 amino acids. Trimming left V 11 bases short and J 4 bases short, with 18 bases between. For the CDR3, the DNA is TGTGCCGTTAGAGGGGGGGCGCGGAATCAGCCCCAGCATTTT. Translated, it gives CAVRGGARNQPQHF. Full variable domain (remainder filled in from reference TRBV19 and TRBJ1-5): DGGITQSPKYLFRKEGQNVTLSCEQNLNHDAMYWYRQDPGQGLRLIYYSQIVNDFQKGDIAEGYSVSREKKESFPLTVTSAQKNPTAFYLCAVRGGARNQPQHFGDGTRLSIL.